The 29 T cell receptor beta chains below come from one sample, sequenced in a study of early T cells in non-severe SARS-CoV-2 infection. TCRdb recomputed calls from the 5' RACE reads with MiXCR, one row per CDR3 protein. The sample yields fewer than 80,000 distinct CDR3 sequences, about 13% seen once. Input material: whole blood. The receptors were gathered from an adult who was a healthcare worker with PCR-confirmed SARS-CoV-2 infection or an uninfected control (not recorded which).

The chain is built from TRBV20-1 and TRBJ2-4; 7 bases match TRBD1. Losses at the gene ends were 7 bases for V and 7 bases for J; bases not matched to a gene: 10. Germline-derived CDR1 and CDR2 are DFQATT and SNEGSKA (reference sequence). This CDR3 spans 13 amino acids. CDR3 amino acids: CSVLDRAENIQYF. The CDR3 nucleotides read TGCAGTGTCCTCGACAGGGCCGAGAACATTCAGTACTTC.

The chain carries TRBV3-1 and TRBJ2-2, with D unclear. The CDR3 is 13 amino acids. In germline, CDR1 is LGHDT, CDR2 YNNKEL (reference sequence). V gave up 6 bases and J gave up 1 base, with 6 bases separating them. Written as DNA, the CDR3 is TGTGCCAGCAGGTGGGAGAACACCGGGGAGCTGTTTTTT. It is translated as CASRWENTGELFF.

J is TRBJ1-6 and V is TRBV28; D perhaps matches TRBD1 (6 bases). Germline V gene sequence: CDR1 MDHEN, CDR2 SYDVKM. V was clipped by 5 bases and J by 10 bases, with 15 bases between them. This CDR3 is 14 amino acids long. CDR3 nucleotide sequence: TGTGCCAGCAGTAATCAGGGGTCGTACTCACCCCTCCACTTT. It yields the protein CASSNQGSYSPLHF.

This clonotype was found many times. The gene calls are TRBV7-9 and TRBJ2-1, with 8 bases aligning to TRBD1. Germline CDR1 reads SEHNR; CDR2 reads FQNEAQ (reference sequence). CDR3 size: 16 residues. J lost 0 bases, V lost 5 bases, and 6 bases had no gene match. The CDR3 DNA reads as TGTGCCAGCAGCGGGCACAGGGGGAGCTCCTACAATGAGCAGTTCTTC. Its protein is CASSGHRGSSYNEQFF.

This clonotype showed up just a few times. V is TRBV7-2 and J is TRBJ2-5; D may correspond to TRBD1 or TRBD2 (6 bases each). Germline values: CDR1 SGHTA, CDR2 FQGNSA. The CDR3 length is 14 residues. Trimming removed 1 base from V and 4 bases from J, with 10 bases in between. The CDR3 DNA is TGTGCCAGCAGCTTAGAGGGGGGTAGAGAGACCCAGTACTTC. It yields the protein CASSLEGGRETQYF.

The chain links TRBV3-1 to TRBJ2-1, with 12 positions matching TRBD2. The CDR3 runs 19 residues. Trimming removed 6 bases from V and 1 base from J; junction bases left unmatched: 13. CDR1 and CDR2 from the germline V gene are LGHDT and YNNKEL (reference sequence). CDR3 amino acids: CASRPKRELAGGSYNEQFF. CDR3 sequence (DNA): TGTGCCAGCAGGCCCAAGAGGGAACTAGCGGGGGGTTCCTACAATGAGCAGTTCTTC.

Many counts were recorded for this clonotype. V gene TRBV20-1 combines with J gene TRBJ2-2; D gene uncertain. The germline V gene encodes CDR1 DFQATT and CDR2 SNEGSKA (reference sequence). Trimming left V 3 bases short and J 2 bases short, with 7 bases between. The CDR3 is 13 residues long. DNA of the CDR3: TGCAGTGCTAGGGACGGTAACACCGGGGAGCTGTTTTTT. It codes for CSARDGNTGELFF.

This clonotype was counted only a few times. CDR3 amino acids: CASSFAGSDTQYF. CDR3 DNA: TGCGCCAGCAGCTTCGCAGGATCCGATACGCAGTATTTT. This sequence joins TRBV5-1 and TRBJ2-3; D remains ambiguous. The V gene's germline CDR1 is SGHRS and CDR2 YFSETQ. Trimming shortened V by 2 bases and J by 6 bases, and 10 bases separated the two germline ends. The CDR3 runs 13 residues.

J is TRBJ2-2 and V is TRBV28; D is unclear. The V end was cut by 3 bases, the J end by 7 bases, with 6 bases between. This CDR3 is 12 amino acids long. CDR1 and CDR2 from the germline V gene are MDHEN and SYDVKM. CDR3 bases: TGTGCCAGCAGTTTCTGGATCGGGGAGCTGTTTTTT. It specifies CASSFWIGELFF.

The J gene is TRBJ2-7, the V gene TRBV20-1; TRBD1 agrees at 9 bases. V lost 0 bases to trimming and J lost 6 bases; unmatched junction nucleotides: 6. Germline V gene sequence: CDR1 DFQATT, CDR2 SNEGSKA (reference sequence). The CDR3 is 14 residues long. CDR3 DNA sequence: TGCAGTGCTAGAGATCGAGGGACAGGGTTCGAGCAGTACTTC. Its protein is CSARDRGTGFEQYF.

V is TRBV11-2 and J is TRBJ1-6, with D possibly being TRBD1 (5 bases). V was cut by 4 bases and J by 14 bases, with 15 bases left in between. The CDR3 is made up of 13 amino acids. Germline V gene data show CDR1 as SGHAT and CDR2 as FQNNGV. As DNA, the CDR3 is TGTGCCAGCAGCTCGGGACGGCGGGTCACCCTCCACTTT. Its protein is CASSSGRRVTLHF.

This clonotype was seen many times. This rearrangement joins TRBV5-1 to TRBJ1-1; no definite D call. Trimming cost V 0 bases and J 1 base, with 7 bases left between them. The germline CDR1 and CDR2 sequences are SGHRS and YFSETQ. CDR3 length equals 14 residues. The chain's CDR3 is CASSLGGRNTEAFF. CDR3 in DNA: TGCGCCAGCAGCTTGGGAGGACGGAACACTGAAGCTTTCTTT.

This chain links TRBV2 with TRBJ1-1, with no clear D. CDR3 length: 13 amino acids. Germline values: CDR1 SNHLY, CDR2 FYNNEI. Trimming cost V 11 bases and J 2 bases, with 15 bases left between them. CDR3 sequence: CAGLREVNTEAFF. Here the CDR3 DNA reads TGTGCCGGACTTCGAGAAGTTAACACTGAAGCTTTCTTT. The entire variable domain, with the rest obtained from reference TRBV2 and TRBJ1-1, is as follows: EPEVTQTPSHQVTQMGQEVILRCVPISNHLYFYWYRQILGQKVEFLVSFYNNEISEKSEIFDDQFSVERPDGSNFTLKIRSTKLEDSAMYFCAGLREVNTEAFFGQGTRLTVV.

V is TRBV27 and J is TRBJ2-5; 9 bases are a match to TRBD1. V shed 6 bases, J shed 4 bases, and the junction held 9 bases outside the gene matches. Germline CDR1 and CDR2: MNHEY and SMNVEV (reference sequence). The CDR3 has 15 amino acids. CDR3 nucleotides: TGTGCCAGCAGGCTCACAGGGGGCGCGGGAGAGACCCAGTACTTC. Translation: CASRLTGGAGETQYF.

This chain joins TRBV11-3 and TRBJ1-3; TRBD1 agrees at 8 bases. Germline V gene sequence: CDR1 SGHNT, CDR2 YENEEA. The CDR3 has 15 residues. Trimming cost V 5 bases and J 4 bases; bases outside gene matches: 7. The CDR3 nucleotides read TGTGCCAGCAGCCCGTCACAGGGGGTCGGAAACACCATATATTTT. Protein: CASSPSQGVGNTIYF.

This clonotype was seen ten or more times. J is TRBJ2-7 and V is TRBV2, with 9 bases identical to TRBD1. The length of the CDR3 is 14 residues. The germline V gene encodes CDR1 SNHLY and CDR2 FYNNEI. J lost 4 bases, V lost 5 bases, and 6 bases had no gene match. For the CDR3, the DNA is TGTGCCAGCAGTTCACAGGGGGCGGGTTACGAGCAGTACTTC. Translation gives CASSSQGAGYEQYF.

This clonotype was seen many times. The CDR3 here is CASSPGRISYTF. CDR3 bases: TGTGCCAGCAGCCCGGGACGGATTAGCTACACCTTC. The rearrangement links TRBV12-3 or TRBV12-4 to TRBJ1-2, with D possibly being TRBD1 (5 bases). V was clipped by 6 bases and J by 9 bases, with 14 bases between them. CDR3 length: 12 residues.

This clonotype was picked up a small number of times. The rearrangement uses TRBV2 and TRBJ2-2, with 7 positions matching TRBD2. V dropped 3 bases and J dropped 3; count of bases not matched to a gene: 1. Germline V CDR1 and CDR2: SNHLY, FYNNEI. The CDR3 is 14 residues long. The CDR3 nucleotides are TGTGCCAGCAGTGACCTAGCGGACACCGGGGAGCTGTTTTTT. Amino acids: CASSDLADTGELFF.

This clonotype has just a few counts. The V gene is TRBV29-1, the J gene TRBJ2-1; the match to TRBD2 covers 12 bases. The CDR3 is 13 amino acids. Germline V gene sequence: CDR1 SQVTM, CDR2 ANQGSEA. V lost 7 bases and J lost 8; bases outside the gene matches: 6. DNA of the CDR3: TGCAGCGCCGCGACTAGCGGGAGTTATGAGCAGTTCTTC. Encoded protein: CSAATSGSYEQFF.

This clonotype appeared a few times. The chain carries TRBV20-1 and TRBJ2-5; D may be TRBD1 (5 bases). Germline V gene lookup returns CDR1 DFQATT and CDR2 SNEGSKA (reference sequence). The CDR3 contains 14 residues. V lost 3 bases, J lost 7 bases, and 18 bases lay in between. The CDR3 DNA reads TGCAGTGCTAGTGTCTCTAGGTCCCAGGGGACCCAGTACTTC. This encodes CSASVSRSQGTQYF.

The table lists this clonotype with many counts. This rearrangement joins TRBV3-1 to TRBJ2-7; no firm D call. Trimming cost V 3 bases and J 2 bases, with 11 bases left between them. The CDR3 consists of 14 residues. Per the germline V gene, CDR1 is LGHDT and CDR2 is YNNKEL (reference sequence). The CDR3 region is CASSHGRATYEQYF. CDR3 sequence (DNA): TGTGCCAGCAGCCACGGACGGGCAACCTACGAGCAGTACTTC.

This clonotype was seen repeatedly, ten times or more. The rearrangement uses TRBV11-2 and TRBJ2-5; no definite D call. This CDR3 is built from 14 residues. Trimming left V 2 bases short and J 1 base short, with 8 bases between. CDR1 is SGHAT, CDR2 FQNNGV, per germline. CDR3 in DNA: TGTGCCAGCAGCTTAAACGGATTCCAAGAGACCCAGTACTTC. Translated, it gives CASSLNGFQETQYF.

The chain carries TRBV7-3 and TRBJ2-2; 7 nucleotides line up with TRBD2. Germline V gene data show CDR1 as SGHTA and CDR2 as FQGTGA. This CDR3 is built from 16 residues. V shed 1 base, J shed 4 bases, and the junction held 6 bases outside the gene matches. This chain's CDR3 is CASSLKEGLLTGELFF. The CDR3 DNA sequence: TGTGCCAGCAGCTTAAAAGAGGGACTACTCACCGGGGAGCTGTTTTTT.

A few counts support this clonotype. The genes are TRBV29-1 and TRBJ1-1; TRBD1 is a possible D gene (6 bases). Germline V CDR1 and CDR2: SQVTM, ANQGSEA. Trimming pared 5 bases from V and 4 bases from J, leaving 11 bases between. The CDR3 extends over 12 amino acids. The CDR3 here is CSVYRVGTEAFF. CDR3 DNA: TGCAGCGTTTACAGGGTTGGCACTGAAGCTTTCTTT.

Written as DNA, the CDR3 is TGTGCCAGCAGCCTGGGGACTAGCGGGGACACAGATACGCAGTATTTT. Its translation is CASSLGTSGDTDTQYF. This rearrangement joins TRBV11-2 to TRBJ2-3; 13 nucleotides match TRBD2. This CDR3 is 16 amino acids long. CDR1 and CDR2 (germline): SGHAT, FQNNGV. The V gene end was trimmed by 5 bases and the J gene end by 2 bases; junction bases not matched to a gene: 4. Full variable domain (missing parts from reference TRBV11-2 and TRBJ2-3): EAGVAQSPRYKIIEKRQSVAFWCNPISGHATLYWYQQILGQGPKLLIQFQNNGVVDDSQLPKDRFSAERLKGVDSTLKIQPAKLEDSAVYLCASSLGTSGDTDTQYFGPGTRLTVL.

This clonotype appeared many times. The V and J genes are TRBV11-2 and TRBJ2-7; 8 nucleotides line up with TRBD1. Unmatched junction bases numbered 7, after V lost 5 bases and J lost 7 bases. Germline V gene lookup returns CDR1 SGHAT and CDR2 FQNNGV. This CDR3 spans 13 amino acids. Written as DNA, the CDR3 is TGTGCCAGCAGCCGGACAGGGTCGGGGGAGCAGTACTTC. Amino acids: CASSRTGSGEQYF.

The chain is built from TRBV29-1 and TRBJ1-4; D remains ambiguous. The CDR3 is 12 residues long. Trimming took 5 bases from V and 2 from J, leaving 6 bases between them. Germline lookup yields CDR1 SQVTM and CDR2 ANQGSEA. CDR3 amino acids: CSVYGTNEKLFF. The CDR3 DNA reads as TGCAGCGTTTACGGTACTAATGAAAAACTGTTTTTT.

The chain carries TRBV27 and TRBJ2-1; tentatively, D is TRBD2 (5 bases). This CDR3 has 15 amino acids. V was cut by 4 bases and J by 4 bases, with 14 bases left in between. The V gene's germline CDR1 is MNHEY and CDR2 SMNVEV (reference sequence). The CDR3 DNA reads TGTGCCAGCAGTTATGGGTCAGCGGCATACAATGAGCAGTTCTTC. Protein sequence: CASSYGSAAYNEQFF.

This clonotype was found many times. The CDR3 is CAIRPLFGEQFF. CDR3 sequence (DNA): TGTGCCATCAGGCCCCTTTTTGGTGAGCAGTTCTTC. The J gene is TRBJ2-1, the V gene TRBV10-3, with D unclear. The CDR3 covers 12 residues. The germline V and J ends were trimmed by 6 bases and 9 bases, with 12 bases remaining between them. Germline-derived CDR1 and CDR2 are ENHRY and SYGVKD.